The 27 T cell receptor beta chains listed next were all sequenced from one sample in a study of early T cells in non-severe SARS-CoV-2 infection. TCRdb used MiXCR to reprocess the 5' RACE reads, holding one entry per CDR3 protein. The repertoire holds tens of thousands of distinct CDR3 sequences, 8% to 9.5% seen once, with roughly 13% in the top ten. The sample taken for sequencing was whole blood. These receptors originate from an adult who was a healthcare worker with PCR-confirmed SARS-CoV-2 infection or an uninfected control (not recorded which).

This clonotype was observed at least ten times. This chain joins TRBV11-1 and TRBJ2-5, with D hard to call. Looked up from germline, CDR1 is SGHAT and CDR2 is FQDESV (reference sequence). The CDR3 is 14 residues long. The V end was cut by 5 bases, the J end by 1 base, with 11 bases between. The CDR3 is CASSTRTSQETQYF. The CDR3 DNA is TGTGCCAGCAGCACGCGGACCAGCCAAGAGACCCAGTACTTC.

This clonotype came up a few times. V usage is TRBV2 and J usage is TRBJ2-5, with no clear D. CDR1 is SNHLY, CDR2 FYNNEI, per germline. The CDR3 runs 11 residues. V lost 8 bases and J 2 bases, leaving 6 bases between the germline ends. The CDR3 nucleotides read TGTGCCAGCTCCGGGCAAGAGACCCAGTACTTC. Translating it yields CASSGQETQYF.

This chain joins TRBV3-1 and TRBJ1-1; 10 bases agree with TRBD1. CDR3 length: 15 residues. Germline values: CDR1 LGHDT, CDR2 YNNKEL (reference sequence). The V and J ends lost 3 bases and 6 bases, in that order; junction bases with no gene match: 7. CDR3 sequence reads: CASSQTGGHFAEAFF. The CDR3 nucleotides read TGTGCCAGCAGCCAGACAGGGGGCCATTTCGCTGAAGCTTTCTTT.

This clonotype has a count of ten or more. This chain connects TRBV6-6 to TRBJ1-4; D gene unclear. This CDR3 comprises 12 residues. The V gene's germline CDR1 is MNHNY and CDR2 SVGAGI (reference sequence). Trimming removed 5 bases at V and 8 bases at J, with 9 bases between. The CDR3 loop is CASSLFGEKLFF. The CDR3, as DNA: TGTGCCAGCAGTCTCTTCGGGGAAAAACTGTTTTTT.

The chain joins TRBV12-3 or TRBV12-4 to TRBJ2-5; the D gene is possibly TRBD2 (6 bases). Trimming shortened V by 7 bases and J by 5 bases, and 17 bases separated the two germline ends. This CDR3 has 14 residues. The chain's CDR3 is CASTSRRAWETQYF. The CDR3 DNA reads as TGTGCCAGCACCTCAAGGAGGGCCTGGGAGACCCAGTACTTC.

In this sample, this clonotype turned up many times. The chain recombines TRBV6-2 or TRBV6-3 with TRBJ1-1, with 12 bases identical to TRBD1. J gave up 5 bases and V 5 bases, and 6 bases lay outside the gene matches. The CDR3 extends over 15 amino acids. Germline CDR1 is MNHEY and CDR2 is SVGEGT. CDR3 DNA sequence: TGTGCCAGCAGTAACGGGACAGGGGGCCAGACTGAAGCTTTCTTT. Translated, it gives CASSNGTGGQTEAFF.

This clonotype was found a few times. CDR3 loop: CASSQTNTGELFF. Written as DNA, the CDR3 is TGTGCCAGCAGCCAAACAAACACCGGGGAGCTGTTTTTT. The chain carries TRBV7-3 and TRBJ2-2; D unresolved. The germline V gene has CDR1 SGHTA and CDR2 FQGTGA. CDR3 length: 13 residues. The V gene lost 5 bases and the J gene lost 2 bases, with 6 bases spanning the gap.

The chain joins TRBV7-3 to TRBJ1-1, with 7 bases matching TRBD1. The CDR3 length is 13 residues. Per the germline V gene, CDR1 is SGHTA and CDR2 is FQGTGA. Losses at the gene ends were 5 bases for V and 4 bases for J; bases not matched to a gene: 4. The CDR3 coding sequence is TGTGCCAGCAGCCGACAGGGAAGCACTGAAGCTTTCTTT. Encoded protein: CASSRQGSTEAFF.

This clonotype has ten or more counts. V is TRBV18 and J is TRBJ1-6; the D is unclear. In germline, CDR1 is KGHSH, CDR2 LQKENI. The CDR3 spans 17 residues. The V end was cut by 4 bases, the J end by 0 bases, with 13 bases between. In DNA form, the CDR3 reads TGTGCCAGCTCACGCGAGGCCCCGAGCTCCTATAATTCACCCCTCCACTTT. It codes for CASSREAPSSYNSPLHF.

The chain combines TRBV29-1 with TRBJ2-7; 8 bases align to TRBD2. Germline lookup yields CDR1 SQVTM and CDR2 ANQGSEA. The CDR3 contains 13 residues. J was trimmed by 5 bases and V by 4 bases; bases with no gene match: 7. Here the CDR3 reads CSVGLRGGNEQYF. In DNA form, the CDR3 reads TGCAGCGTTGGTCTACGGGGGGGAAACGAGCAGTACTTC.

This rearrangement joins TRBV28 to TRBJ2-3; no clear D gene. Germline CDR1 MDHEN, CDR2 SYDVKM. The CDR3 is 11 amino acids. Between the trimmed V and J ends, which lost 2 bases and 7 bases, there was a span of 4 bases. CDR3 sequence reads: CASSLGHTQYF. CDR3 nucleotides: TGTGCCAGCAGTTTAGGGCATACGCAGTATTTT.

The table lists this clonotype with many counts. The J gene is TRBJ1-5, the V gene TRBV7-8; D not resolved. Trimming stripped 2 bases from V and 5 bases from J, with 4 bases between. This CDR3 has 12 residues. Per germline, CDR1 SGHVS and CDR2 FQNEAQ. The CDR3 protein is CASSLRYQPQHF. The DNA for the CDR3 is TGTGCCAGCAGCTTAAGGTATCAGCCCCAGCATTTT.

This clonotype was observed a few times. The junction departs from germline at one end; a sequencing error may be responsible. This CDR3 reads CATSTGFTEAFF. The CDR3 DNA reads as TGTGCCACCAGCACAGGTTTCACTGAAGCTTTCTTT. The J gene is TRBJ1-1, the V gene TRBV5-6; D perhaps matches TRBD1 (5 bases). The germline gives CDR1 SGHDT, CDR2 YYEEEE. The CDR3 is 12 amino acids.

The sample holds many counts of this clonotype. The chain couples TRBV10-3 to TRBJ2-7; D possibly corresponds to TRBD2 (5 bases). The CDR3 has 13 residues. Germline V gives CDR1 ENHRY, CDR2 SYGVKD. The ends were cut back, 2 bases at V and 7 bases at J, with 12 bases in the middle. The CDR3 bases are TGTGCCATCAGTGAGGCTAGCTGGGATGAGCAGTACTTC. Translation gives CAISEASWDEQYF.

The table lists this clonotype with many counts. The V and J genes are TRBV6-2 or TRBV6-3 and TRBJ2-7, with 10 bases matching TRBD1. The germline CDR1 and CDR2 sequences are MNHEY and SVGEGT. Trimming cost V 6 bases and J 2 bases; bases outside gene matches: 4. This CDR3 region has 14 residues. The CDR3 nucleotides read TGTGCCAGCAGCCGGACAGGGGGACCCTACGAGCAGTACTTC. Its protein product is CASSRTGGPYEQYF.

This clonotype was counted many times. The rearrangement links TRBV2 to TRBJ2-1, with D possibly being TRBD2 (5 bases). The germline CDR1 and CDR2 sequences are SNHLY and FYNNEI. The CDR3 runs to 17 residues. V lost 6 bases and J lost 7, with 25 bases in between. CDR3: CASRGPDGRGMGNEQFF. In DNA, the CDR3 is TGTGCCAGCAGGGGTCCAGACGGCCGAGGGATGGGGAATGAGCAGTTCTTC.

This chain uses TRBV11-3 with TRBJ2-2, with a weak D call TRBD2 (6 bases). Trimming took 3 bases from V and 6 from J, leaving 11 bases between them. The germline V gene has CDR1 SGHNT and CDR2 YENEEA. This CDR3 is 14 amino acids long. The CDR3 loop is CASSLGREAGELFF. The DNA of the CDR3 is TGTGCCAGCAGCTTGGGTAGGGAGGCCGGGGAGCTGTTTTTT.

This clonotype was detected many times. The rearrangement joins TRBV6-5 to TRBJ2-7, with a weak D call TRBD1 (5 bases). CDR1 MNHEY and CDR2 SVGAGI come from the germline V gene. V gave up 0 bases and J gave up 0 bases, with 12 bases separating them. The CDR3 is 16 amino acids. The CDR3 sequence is CASSYSPGQSSYEQYF. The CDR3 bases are TGTGCCAGCAGTTACTCTCCAGGGCAAAGCTCCTACGAGCAGTACTTC.

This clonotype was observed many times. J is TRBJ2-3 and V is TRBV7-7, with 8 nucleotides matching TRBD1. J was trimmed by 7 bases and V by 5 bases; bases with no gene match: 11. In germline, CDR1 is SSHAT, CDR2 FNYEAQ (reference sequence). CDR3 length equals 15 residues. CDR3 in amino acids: CASSPGQGGVNTQYF. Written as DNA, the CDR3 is TGTGCCAGCAGCCCTGGACAGGGAGGAGTAAATACGCAGTATTTT.

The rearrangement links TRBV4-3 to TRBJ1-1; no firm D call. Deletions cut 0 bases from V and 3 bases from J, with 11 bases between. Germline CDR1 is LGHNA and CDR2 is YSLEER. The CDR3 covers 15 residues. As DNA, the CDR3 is TGCGCCAGCAGCCAAGATAGAGGCTTCTACACTGAAGCTTTCTTT. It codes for CASSQDRGFYTEAFF.

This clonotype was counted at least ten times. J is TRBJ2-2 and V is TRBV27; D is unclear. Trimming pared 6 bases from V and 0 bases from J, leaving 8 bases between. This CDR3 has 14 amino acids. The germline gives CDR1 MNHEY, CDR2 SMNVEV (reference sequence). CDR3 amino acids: CASRPASNTGELFF. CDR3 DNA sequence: TGTGCCAGCAGACCCGCCTCGAACACCGGGGAGCTGTTTTTT.

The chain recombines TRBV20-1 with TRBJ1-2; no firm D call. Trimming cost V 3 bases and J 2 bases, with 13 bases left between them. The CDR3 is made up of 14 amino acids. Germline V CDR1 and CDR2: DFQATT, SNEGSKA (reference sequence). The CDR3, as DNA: TGCAGTGCTAGCCCCATCGAGGGAAACTATGGCTACACCTTC. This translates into CSASPIEGNYGYTF.

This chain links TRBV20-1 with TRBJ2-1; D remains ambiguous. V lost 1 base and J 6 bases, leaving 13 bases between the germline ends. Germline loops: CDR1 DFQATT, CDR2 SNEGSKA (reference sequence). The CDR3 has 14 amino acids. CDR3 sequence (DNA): TGCAGTGCTAGAGTGCAGGCCGAATTCAATGAGCAGTTCTTC. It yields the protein CSARVQAEFNEQFF.

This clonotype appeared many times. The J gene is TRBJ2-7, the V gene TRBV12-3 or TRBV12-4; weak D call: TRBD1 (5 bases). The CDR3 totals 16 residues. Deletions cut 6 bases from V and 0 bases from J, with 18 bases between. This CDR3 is CASSILFSRVSYEQYF. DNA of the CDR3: TGTGCCAGCAGCATACTTTTCTCCAGGGTCTCCTACGAGCAGTACTTC.

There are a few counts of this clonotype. The CDR3 DNA reads TGTGCCAGCAGCCACCCTTTGAGGGGGACTGAAGCTTTCTTT. The encoded protein is CASSHPLRGTEAFF. This chain joins TRBV7-9 and TRBJ1-1; tentatively, D is TRBD1 (6 bases). The V gene's germline CDR1 is SEHNR and CDR2 FQNEAQ (reference sequence). V was cut by 5 bases and J by 5 bases, with 15 bases left in between. There are 14 residues in the CDR3.

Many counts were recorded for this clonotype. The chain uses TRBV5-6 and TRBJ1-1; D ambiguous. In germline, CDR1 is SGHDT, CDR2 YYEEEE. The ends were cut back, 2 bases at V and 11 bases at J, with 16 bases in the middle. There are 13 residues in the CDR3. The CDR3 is CASSLTGVVNAFF. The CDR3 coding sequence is TGTGCCAGCAGCTTAACGGGAGTTGTGAATGCTTTCTTT.

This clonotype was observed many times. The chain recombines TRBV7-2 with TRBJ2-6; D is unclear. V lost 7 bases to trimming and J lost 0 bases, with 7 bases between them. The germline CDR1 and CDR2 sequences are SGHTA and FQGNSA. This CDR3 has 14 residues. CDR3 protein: CASTGFSGANVLTF. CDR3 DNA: TGTGCCAGCACCGGGTTCTCTGGGGCCAACGTCCTGACTTTC.